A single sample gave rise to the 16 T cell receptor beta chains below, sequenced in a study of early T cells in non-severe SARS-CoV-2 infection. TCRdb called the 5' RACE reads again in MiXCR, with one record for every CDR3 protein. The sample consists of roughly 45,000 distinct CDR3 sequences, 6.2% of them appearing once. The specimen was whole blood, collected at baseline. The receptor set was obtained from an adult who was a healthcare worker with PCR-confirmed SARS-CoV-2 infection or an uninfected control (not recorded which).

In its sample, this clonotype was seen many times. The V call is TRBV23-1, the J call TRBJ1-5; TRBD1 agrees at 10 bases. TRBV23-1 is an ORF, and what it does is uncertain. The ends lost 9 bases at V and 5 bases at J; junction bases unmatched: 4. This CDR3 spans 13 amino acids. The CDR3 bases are TGCGCCAGACCGGGACAGGGGTATCAGCCCCAGCATTTT. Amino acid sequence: CARPGQGYQPQHF.

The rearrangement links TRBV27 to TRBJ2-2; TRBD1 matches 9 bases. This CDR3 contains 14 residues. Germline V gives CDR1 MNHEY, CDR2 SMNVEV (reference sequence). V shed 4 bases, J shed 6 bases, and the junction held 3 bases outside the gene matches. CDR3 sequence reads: CASSSDRGAGELFF. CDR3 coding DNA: TGTGCCAGCAGTTCGGACAGGGGTGCCGGGGAGCTGTTTTTT.

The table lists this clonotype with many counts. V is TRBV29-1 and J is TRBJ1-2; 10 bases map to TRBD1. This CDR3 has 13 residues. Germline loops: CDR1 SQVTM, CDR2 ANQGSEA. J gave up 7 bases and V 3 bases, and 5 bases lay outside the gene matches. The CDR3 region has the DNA TGCAGCGTTGAGCCGACAGGGGGCTCTGGCTACACCTTC. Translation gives CSVEPTGGSGYTF.

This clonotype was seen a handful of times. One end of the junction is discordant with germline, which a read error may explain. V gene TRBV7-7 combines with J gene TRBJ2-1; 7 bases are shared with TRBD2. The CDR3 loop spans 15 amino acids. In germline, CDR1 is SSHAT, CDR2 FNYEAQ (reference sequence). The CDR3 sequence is CASSVGVSGVNEQFF. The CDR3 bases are TGTGCTAGCAGCGTCGGGGTCAGCGGGGTCAATGAGCAGTTCTTC.

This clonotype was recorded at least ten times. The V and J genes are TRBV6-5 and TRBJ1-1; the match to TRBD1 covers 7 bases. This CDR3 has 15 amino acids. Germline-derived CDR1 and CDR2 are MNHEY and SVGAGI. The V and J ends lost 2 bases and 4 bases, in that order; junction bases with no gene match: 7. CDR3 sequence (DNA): TGTGCCAGCAGTTACCCGGGACAGTCGGCCACTGAAGCTTTCTTT. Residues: CASSYPGQSATEAFF.

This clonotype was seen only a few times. CDR3 sequence (DNA): TGTGCCAGCTCACCTGGACAGCACTCTCGTCAGCCCCAGCATTTT. Translating it yields CASSPGQHSRQPQHF. This chain uses TRBV18 with TRBJ1-5; weak D call: TRBD1 (6 bases). The V and J ends lost 3 bases and 6 bases respectively, with 15 bases between them. Per germline, CDR1 KGHSH and CDR2 LQKENI. CDR3 length: 15 residues.

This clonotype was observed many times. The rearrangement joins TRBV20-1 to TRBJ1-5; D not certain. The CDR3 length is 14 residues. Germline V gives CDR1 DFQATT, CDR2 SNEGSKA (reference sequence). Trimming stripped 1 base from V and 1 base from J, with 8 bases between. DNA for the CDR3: TGCAGTGCTAGAGGGGTTACAAGCAATCAGCCCCAGCATTTT. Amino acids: CSARGVTSNQPQHF.

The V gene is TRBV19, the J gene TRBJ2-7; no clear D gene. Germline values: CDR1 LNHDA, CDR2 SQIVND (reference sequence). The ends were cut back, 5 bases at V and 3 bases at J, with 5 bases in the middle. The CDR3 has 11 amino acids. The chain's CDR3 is CASSYLYEQYF. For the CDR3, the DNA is TGTGCCAGTAGTTACCTCTACGAGCAGTACTTC.

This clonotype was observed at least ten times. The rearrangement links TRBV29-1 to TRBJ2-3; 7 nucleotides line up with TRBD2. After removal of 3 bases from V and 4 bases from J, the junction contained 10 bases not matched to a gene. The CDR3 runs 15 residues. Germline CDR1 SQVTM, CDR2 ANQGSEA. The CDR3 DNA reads TGCAGCGTTGAGTGGTCGGGGGGATCTTCAGATACGCAGTATTTT. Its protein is CSVEWSGGSSDTQYF.

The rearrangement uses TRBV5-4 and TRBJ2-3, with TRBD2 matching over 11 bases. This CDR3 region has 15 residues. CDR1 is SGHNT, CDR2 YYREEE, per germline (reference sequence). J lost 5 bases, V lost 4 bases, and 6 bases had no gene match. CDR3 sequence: CASSPTSGKEDTQYF. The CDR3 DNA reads TGTGCCAGCAGCCCGACTAGCGGGAAGGAAGATACGCAGTATTTT.

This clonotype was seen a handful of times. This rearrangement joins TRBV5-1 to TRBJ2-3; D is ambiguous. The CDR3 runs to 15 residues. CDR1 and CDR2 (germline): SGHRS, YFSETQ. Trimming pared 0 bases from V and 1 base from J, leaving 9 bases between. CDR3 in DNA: TGCGCCAGCAGCTTGGAAGGGCTCGGCACAGATACGCAGTATTTT. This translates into CASSLEGLGTDTQYF.

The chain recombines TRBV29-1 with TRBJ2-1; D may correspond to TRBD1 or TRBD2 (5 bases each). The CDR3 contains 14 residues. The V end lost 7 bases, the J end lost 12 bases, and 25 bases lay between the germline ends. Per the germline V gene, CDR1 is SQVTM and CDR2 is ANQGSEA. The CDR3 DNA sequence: TGCAGCGCCCCGGGGCTAGCCGGGCGACGGGGGCAGTTCTTC. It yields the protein CSAPGLAGRRGQFF.

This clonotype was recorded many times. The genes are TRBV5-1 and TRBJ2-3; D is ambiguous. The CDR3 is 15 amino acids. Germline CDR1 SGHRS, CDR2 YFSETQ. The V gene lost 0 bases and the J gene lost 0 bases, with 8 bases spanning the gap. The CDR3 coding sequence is TGCGCCAGCAGCTTGGTGGCAGCTAGCACAGATACGCAGTATTTT. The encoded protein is CASSLVAASTDTQYF.

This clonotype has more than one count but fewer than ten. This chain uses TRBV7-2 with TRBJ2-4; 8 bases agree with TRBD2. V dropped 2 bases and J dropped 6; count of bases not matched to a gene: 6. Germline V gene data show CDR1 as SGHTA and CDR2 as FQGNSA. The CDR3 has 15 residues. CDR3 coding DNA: TGTGCCAGCAGCTTAACAGCGGGAGTTACAAACATTCAGTACTTC. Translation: CASSLTAGVTNIQYF.

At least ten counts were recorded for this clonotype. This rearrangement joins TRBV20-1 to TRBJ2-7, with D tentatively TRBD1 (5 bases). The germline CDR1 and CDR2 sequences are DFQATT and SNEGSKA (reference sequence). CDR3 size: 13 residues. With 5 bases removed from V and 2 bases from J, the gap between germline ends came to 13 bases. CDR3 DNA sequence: TGCAGTGCTGCGACAGACCATCCCTACGAGCAGTACTTC. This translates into CSAATDHPYEQYF.

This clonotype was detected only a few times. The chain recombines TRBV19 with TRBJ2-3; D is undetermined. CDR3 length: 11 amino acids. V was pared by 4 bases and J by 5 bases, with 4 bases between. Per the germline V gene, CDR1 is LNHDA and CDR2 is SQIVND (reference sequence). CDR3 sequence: CASSTRDTQYF. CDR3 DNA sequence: TGTGCCAGTAGTACCAGAGATACGCAGTATTTT.